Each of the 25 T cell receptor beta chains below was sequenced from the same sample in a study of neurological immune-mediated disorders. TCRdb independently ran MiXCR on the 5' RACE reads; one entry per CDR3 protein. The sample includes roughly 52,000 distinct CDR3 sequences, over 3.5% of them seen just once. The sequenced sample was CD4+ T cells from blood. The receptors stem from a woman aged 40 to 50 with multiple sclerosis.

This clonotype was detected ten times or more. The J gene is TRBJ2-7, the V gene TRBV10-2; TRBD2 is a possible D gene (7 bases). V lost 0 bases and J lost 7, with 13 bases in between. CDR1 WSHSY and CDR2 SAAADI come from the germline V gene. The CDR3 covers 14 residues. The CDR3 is CASSESGGAGEQYF. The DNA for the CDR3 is TGCGCCAGCAGTGAGTCTGGGGGGGCTGGAGAGCAGTACTTC.

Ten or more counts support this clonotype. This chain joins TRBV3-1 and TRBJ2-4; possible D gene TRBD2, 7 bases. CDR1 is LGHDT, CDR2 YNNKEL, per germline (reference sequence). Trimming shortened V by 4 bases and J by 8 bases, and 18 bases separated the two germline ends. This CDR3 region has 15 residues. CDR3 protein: CASSPRGGERDIQYF. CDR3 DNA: TGTGCCAGCAGCCCAAGAGGGGGGGAAAGGGACATTCAGTACTTC.

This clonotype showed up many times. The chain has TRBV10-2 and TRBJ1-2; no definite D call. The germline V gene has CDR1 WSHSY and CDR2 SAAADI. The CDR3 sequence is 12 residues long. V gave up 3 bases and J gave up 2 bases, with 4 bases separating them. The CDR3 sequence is CASSEPNYGYTF. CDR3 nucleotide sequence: TGCGCCAGCAGTGAACCAAACTATGGCTACACCTTC.

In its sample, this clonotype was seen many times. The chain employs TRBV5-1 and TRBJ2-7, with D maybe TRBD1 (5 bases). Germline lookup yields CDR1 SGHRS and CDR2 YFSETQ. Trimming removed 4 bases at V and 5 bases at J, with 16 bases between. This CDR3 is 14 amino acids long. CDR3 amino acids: CASSLRAVPHEQYF. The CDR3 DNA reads TGCGCCAGCAGCCTCAGGGCCGTACCCCACGAGCAGTACTTC.

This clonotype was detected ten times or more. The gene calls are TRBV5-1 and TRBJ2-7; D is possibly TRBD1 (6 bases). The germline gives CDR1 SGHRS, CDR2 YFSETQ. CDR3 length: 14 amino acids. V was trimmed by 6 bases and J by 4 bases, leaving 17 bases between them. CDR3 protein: CASTRGRGIYEQYF. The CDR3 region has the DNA TGCGCCAGCACCCGCGGCAGGGGTATTTACGAGCAGTACTTC.

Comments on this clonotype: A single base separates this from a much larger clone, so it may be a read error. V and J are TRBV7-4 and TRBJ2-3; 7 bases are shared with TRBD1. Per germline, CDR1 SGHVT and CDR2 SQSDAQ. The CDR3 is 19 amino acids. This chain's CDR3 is CVSSWDSYSGITEIDTQYF. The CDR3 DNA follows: TGTGTCAGCAGCTGGGACAGCTACTCTGGGATAACGGAGATCGATACGCAGTATTTT.

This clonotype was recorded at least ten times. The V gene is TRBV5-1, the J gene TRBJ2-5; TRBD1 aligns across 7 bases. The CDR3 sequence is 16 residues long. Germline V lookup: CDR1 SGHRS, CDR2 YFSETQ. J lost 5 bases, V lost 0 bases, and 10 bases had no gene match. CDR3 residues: CASSLGGQPFGETQYF. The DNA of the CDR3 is TGCGCCAGCAGCTTGGGGGGACAGCCCTTTGGGGAGACCCAGTACTTC.

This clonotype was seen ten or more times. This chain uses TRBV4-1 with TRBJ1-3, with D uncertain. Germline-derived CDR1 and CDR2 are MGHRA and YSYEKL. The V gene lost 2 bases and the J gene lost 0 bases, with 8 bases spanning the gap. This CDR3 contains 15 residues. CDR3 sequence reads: CASSQPRDSGNTIYF. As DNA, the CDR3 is TGCGCCAGCAGCCAACCCCGGGACTCTGGAAACACCATATATTTT.

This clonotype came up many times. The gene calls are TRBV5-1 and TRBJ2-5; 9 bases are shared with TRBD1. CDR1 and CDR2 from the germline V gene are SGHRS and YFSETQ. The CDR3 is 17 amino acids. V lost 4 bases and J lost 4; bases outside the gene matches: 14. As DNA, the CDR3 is TGCGCCAGCAGCCCACTAGCCGGGACAGGGTTTTTAGAGACCCAGTACTTC. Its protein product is CASSPLAGTGFLETQYF.

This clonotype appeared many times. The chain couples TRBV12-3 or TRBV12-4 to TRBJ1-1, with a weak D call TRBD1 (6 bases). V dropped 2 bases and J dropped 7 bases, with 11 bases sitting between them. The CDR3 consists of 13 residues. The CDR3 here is CASSLSRTVEAFF. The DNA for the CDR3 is TGTGCCAGCAGTTTAAGCAGGACAGTTGAAGCTTTCTTT.

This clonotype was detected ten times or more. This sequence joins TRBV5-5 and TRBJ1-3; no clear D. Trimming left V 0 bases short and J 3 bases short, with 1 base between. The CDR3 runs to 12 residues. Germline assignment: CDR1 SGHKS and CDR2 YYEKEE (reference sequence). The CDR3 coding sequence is TGTGCCAGCAGCTTGGGTGGAAACACCATATATTTT. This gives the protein CASSLGGNTIYF.

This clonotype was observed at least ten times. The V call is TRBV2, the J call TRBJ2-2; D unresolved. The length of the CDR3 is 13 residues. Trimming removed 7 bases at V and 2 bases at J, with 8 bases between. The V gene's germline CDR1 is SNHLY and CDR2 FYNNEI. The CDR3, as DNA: TGTGCCAGCAAAAGGGAAAACACCGGGGAGCTGTTTTTT. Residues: CASKRENTGELFF.

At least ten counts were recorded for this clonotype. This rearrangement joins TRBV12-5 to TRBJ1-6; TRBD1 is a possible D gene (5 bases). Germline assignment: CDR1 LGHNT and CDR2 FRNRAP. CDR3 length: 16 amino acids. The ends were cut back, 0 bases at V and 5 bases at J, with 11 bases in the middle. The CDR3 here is CASGLVLGRNNSPLHF. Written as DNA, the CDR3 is TGTGCTAGTGGTTTGGTACTGGGACGGAATAATTCACCCCTCCACTTT.

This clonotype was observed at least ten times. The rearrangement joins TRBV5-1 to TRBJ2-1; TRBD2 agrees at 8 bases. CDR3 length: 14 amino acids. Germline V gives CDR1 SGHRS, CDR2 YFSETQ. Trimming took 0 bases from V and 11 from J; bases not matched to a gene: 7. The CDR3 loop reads CASSLDPGGRKQFF. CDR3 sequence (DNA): TGCGCCAGCAGCTTGGATCCCGGCGGGAGGAAGCAGTTCTTC.

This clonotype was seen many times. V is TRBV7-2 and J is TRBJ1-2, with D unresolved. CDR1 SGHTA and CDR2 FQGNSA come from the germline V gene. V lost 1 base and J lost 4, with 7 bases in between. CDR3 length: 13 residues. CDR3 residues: CASSLGRFYGYTF. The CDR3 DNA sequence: TGTGCCAGCAGCTTAGGCAGATTCTATGGCTACACCTTC.

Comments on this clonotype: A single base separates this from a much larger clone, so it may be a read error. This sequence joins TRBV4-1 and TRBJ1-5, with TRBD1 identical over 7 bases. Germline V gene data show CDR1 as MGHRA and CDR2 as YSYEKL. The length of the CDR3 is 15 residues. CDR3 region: CTSSQTGTDQQPQHF. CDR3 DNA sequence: TGCACCAGCAGCCAAACCGGGACAGATCAACAGCCCCAGCATTTT.

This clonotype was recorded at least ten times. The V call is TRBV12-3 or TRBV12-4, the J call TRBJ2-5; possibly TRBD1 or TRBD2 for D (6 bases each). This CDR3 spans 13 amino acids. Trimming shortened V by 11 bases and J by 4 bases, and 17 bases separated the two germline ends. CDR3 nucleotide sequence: TGTGCCTCGGAAGGGGGGAATATAGAGACCCAGTACTTC. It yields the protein CASEGGNIETQYF.

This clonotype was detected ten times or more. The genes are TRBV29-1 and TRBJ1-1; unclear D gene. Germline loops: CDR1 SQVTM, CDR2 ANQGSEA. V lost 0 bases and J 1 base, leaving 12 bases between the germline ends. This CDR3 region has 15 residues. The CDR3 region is CSVEDVLTQNTEAFF. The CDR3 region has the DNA TGCAGCGTTGAAGATGTACTCACGCAGAACACTGAAGCTTTCTTT.

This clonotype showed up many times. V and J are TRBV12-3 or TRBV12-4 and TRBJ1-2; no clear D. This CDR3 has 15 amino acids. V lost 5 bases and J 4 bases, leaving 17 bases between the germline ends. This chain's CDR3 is CASSPLGMGSYGYTF. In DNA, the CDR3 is TGTGCCAGCAGTCCCTTGGGTATGGGTTCCTATGGCTACACCTTC.

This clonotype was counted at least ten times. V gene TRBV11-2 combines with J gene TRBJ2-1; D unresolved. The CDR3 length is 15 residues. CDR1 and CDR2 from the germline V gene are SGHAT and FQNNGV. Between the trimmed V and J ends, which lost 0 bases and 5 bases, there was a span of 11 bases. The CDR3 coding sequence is TGTGCCAGCAGCTTAGATCAAGGCCTCAACAATGAGCAGTTCTTC. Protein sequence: CASSLDQGLNNEQFF.

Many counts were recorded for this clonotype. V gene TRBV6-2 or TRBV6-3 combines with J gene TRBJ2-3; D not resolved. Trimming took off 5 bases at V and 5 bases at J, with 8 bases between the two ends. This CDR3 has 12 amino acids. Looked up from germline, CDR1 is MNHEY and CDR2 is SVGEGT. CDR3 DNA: TGTGCCAGCAGTCCTCAGATAGATACGCAGTATTTT. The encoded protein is CASSPQIDTQYF.

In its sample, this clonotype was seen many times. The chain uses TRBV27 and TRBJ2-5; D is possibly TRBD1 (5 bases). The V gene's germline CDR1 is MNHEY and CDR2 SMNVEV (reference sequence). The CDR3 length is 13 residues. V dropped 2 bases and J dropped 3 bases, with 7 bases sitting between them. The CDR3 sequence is CASSLGAEETQYF. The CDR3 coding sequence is TGTGCCAGCAGTTTAGGGGCAGAAGAGACCCAGTACTTC.

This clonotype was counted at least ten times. The CDR3 reads CASSVGVRENYGYTF. The CDR3 region has the DNA TGTGCCAGCAGCGTAGGCGTCAGGGAGAACTATGGCTACACCTTC. The chain joins TRBV7-8 to TRBJ1-2, with a tentative D call TRBD1 (5 bases). Per germline, CDR1 SGHVS and CDR2 FQNEAQ. Trimming shortened V by 5 bases and J by 2 bases, and 15 bases separated the two germline ends. The CDR3 consists of 15 residues.

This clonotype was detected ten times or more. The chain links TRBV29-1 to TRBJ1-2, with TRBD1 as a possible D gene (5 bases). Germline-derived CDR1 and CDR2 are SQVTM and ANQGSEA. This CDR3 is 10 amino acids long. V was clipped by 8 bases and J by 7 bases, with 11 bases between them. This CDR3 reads CSSLGTGYTF. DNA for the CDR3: TGCAGCAGTTTGGGGACTGGCTACACCTTC.

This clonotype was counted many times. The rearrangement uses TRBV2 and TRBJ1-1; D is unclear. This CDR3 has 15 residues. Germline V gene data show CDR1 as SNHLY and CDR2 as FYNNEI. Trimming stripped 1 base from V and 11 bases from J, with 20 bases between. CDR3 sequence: CASSEVRLLVFRAFF. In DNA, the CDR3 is TGTGCCAGCAGTGAAGTCAGGTTACTTGTGTTTCGGGCTTTCTTT. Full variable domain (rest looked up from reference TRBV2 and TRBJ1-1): EPEVTQTPSHQVTQMGQEVILRCVPISNHLYFYWYRQILGQKVEFLVSFYNNEISEKSEIFDDQFSVERPDGSNFTLKIRSTKLEDSAMYFCASSEVRLLVFRAFFGQGTRLTVV.